This passage covers 22 T cell receptor beta chains from one sample sequenced in a study of T cells after yellow fever vaccination. TCRdb reprocessed the 5' RACE reads with MiXCR, giving one entry per CDR3 protein. The sample consists of 450,000 to 650,000 distinct CDR3 sequences, approximately 13% of them appearing once. This material consisted of PBMCs, taken on the day of the yellow fever booster vaccination. The receptor set was obtained from a young man who received the YFV17D yellow fever vaccine.

The chain has TRBV29-1 and TRBJ2-7, with 7 bases lining up with TRBD1. The germline V gene has CDR1 SQVTM and CDR2 ANQGSEA. V shed 0 bases, J shed 3 bases, and the junction held 11 bases outside the gene matches. The CDR3 totals 16 residues. The CDR3 loop is CSVEDRTGFENYEQYF. Written as DNA, the CDR3 is TGCAGCGTTGAAGACCGGACAGGATTTGAGAACTACGAGCAGTACTTC.

This clonotype was counted a few times. The chain couples TRBV3-1 to TRBJ2-1; D is unresolved. There are 15 residues in the CDR3. The germline V and J ends were trimmed by 0 bases and 3 bases, with 9 bases remaining between them. The germline CDR1 and CDR2 sequences are LGHDT and YNNKEL (reference sequence). The DNA for the CDR3 is TGTGCCAGCAGCCAAGAACGGCTGCTCTACAATGAGCAGTTCTTC. It translates to CASSQERLLYNEQFF.

J is TRBJ2-7 and V is TRBV12-3 or TRBV12-4; the match to TRBD2 covers 8 bases. Trimming removed 3 bases from V and 4 bases from J; junction bases left unmatched: 8. The CDR3 runs 15 residues. CDR3 coding DNA: TGTGCCAGCAGTTTTAAGATGAGCGGGAGTTACGAGCAGTACTTC. This codes for CASSFKMSGSYEQYF.

The V and J genes are TRBV6-2 or TRBV6-3 and TRBJ2-7; 9 bases line up with TRBD1. This CDR3 is built from 14 residues. The J segment lost 5 bases and the V segment lost 6 bases, leaving 8 bases of the junction unmatched. CDR1 is MNHEY and CDR2 is SVGEGT in the germline V gene. This CDR3 is CASSPGTGIHEQYF. In DNA form, the CDR3 reads TGTGCCAGCAGCCCCGGGACAGGGATCCACGAGCAGTACTTC.

The rearrangement joins TRBV7-2 to TRBJ2-7; a weak D match, TRBD2 (6 bases). The CDR3 has 15 amino acids. The germline V gene encodes CDR1 SGHTA and CDR2 FQGNSA. Trimming stripped 4 bases from V and 8 bases from J, with 21 bases between. Written as DNA, the CDR3 is TGTGCCAGCAGCTCCAGAGGACTATCCTACGAGCAGCAGTACTTC. Amino acids: CASSSRGLSYEQQYF.

The table lists this clonotype with a few counts. V and J are TRBV11-2 and TRBJ2-1; 10 nucleotides match TRBD1. Germline-derived CDR1 and CDR2 are SGHAT and FQNNGV. The V and J ends lost 5 bases and 0 bases, in that order; junction bases with no gene match: 4. The CDR3 loop spans 16 amino acids. CDR3 DNA: TGTGCCAGCAGCCTCCGGGACAGGGGCTCCTACAATGAGCAGTTCTTC. Encoded protein: CASSLRDRGSYNEQFF.

This clonotype was counted between two and nine times. The chain has TRBV29-1 and TRBJ2-1, with 9 bases that match TRBD2. Losses at the gene ends were 7 bases for V and 5 bases for J; bases not matched to a gene: 15. Germline CDR1 SQVTM, CDR2 ANQGSEA. The CDR3 length is 16 residues. CDR3 DNA sequence: TGCAGCGCCCTCCTCTGGACTAGCGTAAGAGACAATGAGCAGTTCTTC. This translates into CSALLWTSVRDNEQFF.

This clonotype was picked up many times. The chain recombines TRBV29-1 with TRBJ2-2, with D hard to call. CDR1 is SQVTM and CDR2 is ANQGSEA in the germline V gene. The ends were cut back, 3 bases at V and 5 bases at J, with 4 bases in the middle. The CDR3 has 11 amino acids. The CDR3 is CSVEYTGELFF. CDR3 nucleotide sequence: TGCAGCGTTGAGTATACCGGGGAGCTGTTTTTT.

The J gene is TRBJ2-5, the V gene TRBV15; 7 bases agree with TRBD1. CDR3 length: 14 residues. Losses at the gene ends were 9 bases for V and 4 bases for J; bases not matched to a gene: 11. The germline CDR1 and CDR2 sequences are LNHNV and YYDKDF (reference sequence). CDR3 DNA sequence: TGTGCCACTAAAGAAGGGGGCGTGTTAGAGACCCAGTACTTC. Protein sequence: CATKEGGVLETQYF.

This clonotype was counted between two and nine times. The chain couples TRBV5-1 to TRBJ2-3; D may be TRBD1 (7 bases). This CDR3 is built from 17 residues. The V end lost 4 bases, the J end lost 0 bases, and 18 bases lay between the germline ends. Germline CDR1 SGHRS, CDR2 YFSETQ. The CDR3 DNA reads as TGCGCCAGCAGCCCGGGGGTCGGGACAGCTAGCACAGATACGCAGTATTTT. Its protein is CASSPGVGTASTDTQYF.

Only a few counts were recorded for this clonotype. The chain employs TRBV6-2 or TRBV6-3 and TRBJ2-2, with 7 bases that match TRBD1. The ends lost 7 bases at V and 5 bases at J; junction bases unmatched: 10. Germline V CDR1 and CDR2: MNHEY, SVGEGT. CDR3 size: 15 residues. In nucleotides, the CDR3 is TGTGCCAGCAAACAACAGGGGACGGTAACCGGGGAGCTGTTTTTT. Amino acid sequence: CASKQQGTVTGELFF.

J is TRBJ2-1 and V is TRBV7-9; TRBD1 is a possible D gene (5 bases). CDR1 SEHNR and CDR2 FQNEAQ come from the germline V gene (reference sequence). The CDR3 spans 14 residues. Trimming removed 5 bases from V and 5 bases from J, with 13 bases in between. CDR3 region: CASSTAGSNNEQFF. Written as DNA, the CDR3 is TGTGCCAGCAGCACCGCAGGGTCGAACAATGAGCAGTTCTTC. The variable domain in full, completed from reference TRBV7-9 and TRBJ2-1, reads DTGVSQNPRHKITKRGQNVTFRCDPISEHNRLYWYRQTLGQGPEFLTYFQNEAQLEKSRLLSDRFSAERPKGSFSTLEIQRTEQGDSAMYLCASSTAGSNNEQFFGPGTRLTVL.

The chain employs TRBV29-1 and TRBJ2-7; either TRBD1 or TRBD2 may supply D (5 bases each). V gave up 6 bases and J gave up 4 bases, with 16 bases separating them. CDR1 is SQVTM, CDR2 ANQGSEA, per germline. The CDR3 spans 13 residues. The CDR3: CSVAKGTQYEQYF. The CDR3 coding sequence is TGCAGCGTCGCGAAGGGGACGCAATACGAGCAGTACTTC.

The table lists this clonotype with a count of one. The chain links TRBV5-4 to TRBJ2-1, with D unresolved. The CDR3 sequence is 14 residues long. Per the germline V gene, CDR1 is SGHNT and CDR2 is YYREEE (reference sequence). Deletions cut 3 bases from V and 8 bases from J, with 15 bases between. The CDR3 loop reads CASSSSVVGDEQFF. CDR3 nucleotides: TGTGCCAGCAGCTCTTCCGTAGTAGGCGATGAGCAGTTCTTC.

This clonotype came up a few times. The chain recombines TRBV20-1 with TRBJ2-7; D is possibly TRBD2 (5 bases). Trimming removed 5 bases at V and 9 bases at J, with 17 bases between. CDR3 length: 12 residues. CDR1 DFQATT and CDR2 SNEGSKA come from the germline V gene (reference sequence). The CDR3 sequence is CSAWRQRPRQYF. The CDR3 nucleotides read TGCAGTGCTTGGCGGCAGCGGCCCAGGCAGTACTTC.

This clonotype was counted a few times. The chain uses TRBV20-1 and TRBJ2-1; no firm D call. The CDR3 spans 15 residues. Between the trimmed V and J ends, which lost 5 bases and 6 bases, there was a span of 20 bases. Germline V gene lookup returns CDR1 DFQATT and CDR2 SNEGSKA (reference sequence). The CDR3 here is CSARSGDHPANEQFF. The CDR3 DNA reads as TGCAGTGCTCGATCGGGCGACCACCCCGCCAATGAGCAGTTCTTC.

This chain connects TRBV20-1 to TRBJ2-5; D remains unclear. CDR3 length: 14 amino acids. The V end lost 0 bases, the J end lost 2 bases, and 10 bases lay between the germline ends. Germline V gives CDR1 DFQATT, CDR2 SNEGSKA (reference sequence). The CDR3 bases are TGCAGTGCTAGAGATCCGGGCAGACAAGAGACCCAGTACTTC. Its translation: CSARDPGRQETQYF.

This clonotype was seen a few times. The chain employs TRBV20-1 and TRBJ2-7, with D possibly TRBD1 on 6 matching bases. This CDR3 contains 13 residues. CDR1 DFQATT and CDR2 SNEGSKA come from the germline V gene (reference sequence). The germline V and J ends were trimmed by 6 bases and 2 bases, with 14 bases remaining between them. CDR3 nucleotides: TGCAGTGCCCACAGGGACAACACCTACGAGCAGTACTTC. Its translation is CSAHRDNTYEQYF.

This clonotype came up many times. This chain joins TRBV25-1 and TRBJ2-7, with 7 bases identical to TRBD2. The V gene's germline CDR1 is MGHDK and CDR2 SYGVNS. The J segment lost 3 bases and the V segment lost 7 bases, leaving 6 bases of the junction unmatched. This CDR3 region has 13 residues. This chain's CDR3 is CASNPSGLYEQYF. The DNA for the CDR3 is TGTGCCAGCAACCCTAGCGGCCTCTACGAGCAGTACTTC.

V usage is TRBV11-2 and J usage is TRBJ2-1; 12 bases line up with TRBD2. The trim removed 5 bases at V and 0 bases at J, leaving 17 bases unmatched. The CDR3 has 21 amino acids. Germline lookup yields CDR1 SGHAT and CDR2 FQNNGV. CDR3 in DNA: TGTGCCAGCAGCCCTAGACTACGGGCTAGCGGGAGGGCCTCCTCCTACAATGAGCAGTTCTTC. Translation gives CASSPRLRASGRASSYNEQFF.

This clonotype has just a few counts. The rearrangement joins TRBV20-1 to TRBJ2-5; maybe TRBD2 (5 bases). Looked up from germline, CDR1 is DFQATT and CDR2 is SNEGSKA (reference sequence). V lost 8 bases, J lost 2 bases, and 15 bases lay in between. The length of the CDR3 is 13 residues. The CDR3 DNA reads TGCAGTTCCCTGTTTGGACTGCAAGAGACCCAGTACTTC. Translation: CSSLFGLQETQYF.

This clonotype was counted between two and nine times. This chain connects TRBV28 to TRBJ2-5; 8 bases are shared with TRBD1. Germline assignment: CDR1 MDHEN and CDR2 SYDVKM. The V gene end was trimmed by 4 bases and the J gene end by 2 bases; junction bases not matched to a gene: 12. The CDR3 consists of 17 residues. The CDR3 DNA reads as TGTGCCAGCAGTTCCTTTCCGGTGACAGGGGCACAAGAGACCCAGTACTTC. Residues: CASSSFPVTGAQETQYF.